Below, one T cell receptor (beta chain) is given with its context. This receptor's antigen is unknown. Base quality data are lacking; no much larger clone is found one base away. TCRbeta CDR3 regions were amplified from genomic DNA using the immunoSEQ Assay, a bias-controlled multiplex PCR. Processing in the source paper ran as follows. The number of nucleated cells in each sample was estimated by amplification of reference gene primers within the assay. To quantify the absolute abundance of each unique TCRbeta CDR3 rearrangement, sequence reads were collapsed and filtered. For each sample, productive Simpson clonality was calculated by taking the square root of Simpson's diversity index across productive rearrangements. The table comes from immuneACCESS by way of TCRdb, which keeps in-frame sequences with V and J called. Part of the clones is missing from these tables; in studies checked, under half for an unresolved V gene and the rest for unknown reasons. That table furnishes V, J and clone size, whereas the DNA furnished D and trimming. This sample gives about 280,000 clones in total; 85% of them show up just once. 2% to 3% of the sample rests with the top ten.

V is pruned by 11 bases and J by 2 bases, leaving 8 bases of the junction without a gene match. The germline V gene yields MDHEN for CDR1 and SYDVKM for CDR2. Its CDR3 holds 14 amino acids, cysteine through phenylalanine. The CDR3 DNA has 42 bases and is translated from base 1. In the prospective study, participants were about 18 to 100 years old, resided in about two dozen geographic areas of the United States, and were enrolled through a virtual design. In the prospective study, participants were assigned to cohorts based on the clinical history participants reported in a screening survey and a study questionnaire. ImmuneRACE Cohort 3 recovered participants were defined by two consecutive negative NP/OP PCR tests, healthcare professional clearance, or symptom resolution. In the prospective study, mobile phlebotomists collected whole blood, serum and a nasopharyngeal or oropharyngeal swab from each participant. Over a roughly 2-month period, participants in the prospective study had the option of providing additional blood draws and questionnaires. Before DNA extraction, prospective study blood samples were shipped either frozen or at room temperature.

This sample was taken from a study of blood T cell repertoires in COVID-19 (dated by TCRdb to about 2020). For context, the study as a whole: The collaborator samples originated in the United States, Italy and Spain and spanned the acute and convalescent phases of COVID-19. The material from the prospective study consisted of cDNA or gDNA derived from T cells, B-cell-depleted T cells, or PBMCs. Subjects who had been exposed to COVID-19, were actively infected with it, or had recovered from it provided the deeply sampled blood TCRbeta repertoires that made up the dataset. The repertoires were made available in a free public database intended to serve as a resource for research on the immune response to SARS-CoV-2. Samples came from the ongoing ImmuneRACE study (first 160 participants) plus 1,254 subjects from 6 global collaborators. Nearly every sample came with metadata listing a de-identified subject ID, COVID-19 status, age in years and sex. Where available, HLA class I and class II types were obtained from metadata supplied by the sample provider rather than from assay-based typing.

What the study reported, not specific to this receptor: The quantity of clinical and demographic metadata differed by source and by participant and was supplied without curation.

Here the chain combines TRBV28 and TRBJ1-5, with TRBD1 identical over 8 junction bases. The sample consisted of PBMCs or T cells enriched from blood (not recorded which). The TCR sequence derives from a woman aged 50 to 65 who had recovered from COVID-19. The sequenced DNA: TGTGCCGAGAAAGCGGGACAGGGCAATCAGCCCCAGCATTTT. The resulting protein is CAEKAGQGNQPQHF.